These 13 T cell receptor beta chains share one sample of origin, sequenced in a study of cytomegalovirus exposure and HLA in healthy donors. In the PCR, 60 Vbeta and 13 Jbeta primers were used. The protocol was immunoSEQ multiplex PCR, while the TCRdb copy is restricted to in-frame clones and leaves out a portion. This table holds roughly 100,000 clones, approximately 81% found once. The specimen was PBMCs. Receptors were obtained from a man under 40 in good health and CMV-seronegative.

The chain is built from TRBV11-2 and TRBJ2-4; D is possibly TRBD2 (7 bases). V dropped 4 bases and J dropped 0 bases, with 19 bases sitting between them. The CDR3 totals 18 residues. Germline V lookup: CDR1 SGHAT, CDR2 FQNNGV. The CDR3 here is CASSWRRGGELAKNIQYF. In nucleotides, the CDR3 is TGTGCCAGCAGCTGGCGTAGGGGGGGCGAGTTAGCCAAAAACATTCAGTACTTC.

The rearrangement joins TRBV10-3 to TRBJ2-2, with 8 positions matching TRBD1. The germline V gene has CDR1 ENHRY and CDR2 SYGVKD. CDR3 length: 17 residues. Germline trimming cut 5 bases from V and 3 bases from J; bases unmatched to any gene: 11. This CDR3 is CAISNRKTGVYTGELFF. As DNA, the CDR3 is TGTGCCATCAGTAATCGGAAGACAGGGGTTTACACCGGGGAGCTGTTTTTT.

The CDR3 DNA reads TGTGCCACCCGACCCCGTACAGGGTCGAAGGGCAATCAGCCCCAGCATTTT. It translates to CATRPRTGSKGNQPQHF. This chain connects TRBV19 to TRBJ1-5; tentative D call: TRBD1 (6 bases). The CDR3 contains 17 residues. CDR1 LNHDA and CDR2 SQIVND come from the germline V gene (reference sequence). Trimming cost V 10 bases and J 2 bases, with 24 bases left between them.

J is TRBJ1-1 and V is TRBV5-4; no clear D gene. Germline lookup yields CDR1 SGHNT and CDR2 YYREEE (reference sequence). The V gene lost 7 bases and the J gene lost 1 base, with 11 bases spanning the gap. The CDR3 is made up of 13 amino acids. In DNA, the CDR3 is TGTGCCAGCGGGAGGACGGGGAACACTGAAGCTTTCTTT. Protein sequence: CASGRTGNTEAFF.

The genes are TRBV5-1 and TRBJ2-7; D ambiguous. CDR3 length: 14 amino acids. V was clipped by 0 bases and J by 2 bases, with 9 bases between them. Germline V gene sequence: CDR1 SGHRS, CDR2 YFSETQ. CDR3 loop: CASSLDSTTYEQYF. The CDR3 region has the DNA TGCGCCAGCAGCTTGGATAGCACCACCTACGAGCAGTACTTC.

V gene TRBV28 combines with J gene TRBJ2-1; the D gene is possibly TRBD2 (5 bases). This CDR3 region has 16 residues. CDR1 MDHEN and CDR2 SYDVKM come from the germline V gene. The germline V and J ends were trimmed by 2 bases and 2 bases, with 13 bases remaining between them. Here the CDR3 reads CASSLNLGSTYNEQFF. CDR3 nucleotide sequence: TGTGCCAGCAGTTTAAATCTGGGGAGTACCTACAATGAGCAGTTCTTC.

This clone was observed a single time. The CDR3, as DNA: TGTGCCAGCAGCTTAGTAGCGGGGAACTACAATGAGCAGTTCTTC. It translates to CASSLVAGNYNEQFF. The J gene is TRBJ2-1, the V gene TRBV7-2, with 8 bases lining up with TRBD2. Losses at the gene ends were 1 base for V and 3 bases for J; bases not matched to a gene: 2. The CDR3 contains 15 residues. Germline assignment: CDR1 SGHTA and CDR2 FQGNSA.

The rearrangement links TRBV5-1 to TRBJ2-1; D unresolved. Per germline, CDR1 SGHRS and CDR2 YFSETQ. Deletions cut 4 bases from V and 0 bases from J, with 17 bases between. The CDR3 is 17 residues long. DNA of the CDR3: TGCGCCAGCAGCCCCCCCCTGTCTGTCAGCTCCTACAATGAGCAGTTCTTC. Amino acids: CASSPPLSVSSYNEQFF.

The genes are TRBV10-2 and TRBJ2-7; the match to TRBD2 covers 9 bases. The CDR3 contains 15 residues. Germline V gene lookup returns CDR1 WSHSY and CDR2 SAAADI. Losses at the gene ends were 3 bases for V and 4 bases for J; bases not matched to a gene: 7. CDR3: CASSDRPAGGYEQYF. The CDR3 region has the DNA TGCGCCAGCAGTGATCGACCAGCGGGAGGTTACGAGCAGTACTTC.

This chain links TRBV4-1 with TRBJ1-4; 8 bases line up with TRBD1. Unmatched junction bases numbered 8, after V lost 4 bases and J lost 7 bases. Germline CDR1 is MGHRA and CDR2 is YSYEKL. The CDR3 spans 15 residues. CDR3 protein: CASSPGTGRGEKLFF. CDR3 bases: TGCGCCAGCAGCCCTGGGACAGGTCGCGGTGAAAAACTGTTTTTT.

This clone was found once. The chain is built from TRBV11-3 and TRBJ2-1; TRBD1 is a possible D gene (5 bases). The CDR3 extends over 16 amino acids. Germline V gives CDR1 SGHNT, CDR2 YENEEA. V lost 2 bases and J 6 bases, leaving 17 bases between the germline ends. The CDR3 DNA sequence: TGTGCCAGCAGCTTATATTTTTCAGGGCGCGGCAATGAGCAGTTCTTC. It translates to CASSLYFSGRGNEQFF.

The rearrangement links TRBV28 to TRBJ2-2; possible D gene TRBD2, 6 bases. Germline values: CDR1 MDHEN, CDR2 SYDVKM. V lost 3 bases, J lost 5 bases, and 19 bases lay in between. This CDR3 contains 17 residues. CDR3: CASSFLYDDRGTGELFF. DNA for the CDR3: TGTGCCAGCAGTTTTCTGTACGACGACCGGGGGACCGGGGAGCTGTTTTTT. The full variable domain, in which reference TRBV28 and TRBJ2-2 provide the parts outside the CDR3, is DVKVTQSSRYLVKRTGEKVFLECVQDMDHENMFWYRQDPGLGLRLIYFSYDVKMKEKGDIPEGYSVSREKKERFSLILESASTNQTSMYLCASSFLYDDRGTGELFFGEGSRLTVL.

V is TRBV10-1 and J is TRBJ2-3, with 7 bases lining up with TRBD1. V lost 3 bases and J lost 0; bases outside the gene matches: 3. The CDR3 has 15 residues. Germline V lookup: CDR1 WNHNN, CDR2 SYGVQD (reference sequence). In nucleotides, the CDR3 is TGCGCCAGCAGTGACAGGGGGTCCAGCACAGATACGCAGTATTTT. It codes for CASSDRGSSTDTQYF.